These 27 T cell receptor beta chains originate from one sample sequenced in a study of blood T cell repertoires in COVID-19. TCRdb keeps only in-frame clones here, not all; method: immunoSEQ multiplex PCR. This sample has about 250,000 clones, with 83% found just once. The sequencing input was peripheral blood. These receptors were taken from a human donor in a cohort sampled during active COVID-19.

This sequence joins TRBV29-1 and TRBJ2-2; D is ambiguous. Per the germline V gene, CDR1 is SQVTM and CDR2 is ANQGSEA. Trimming left V 7 bases short and J 4 bases short, with 16 bases between. The CDR3 extends over 14 amino acids. This chain's CDR3 is CSASTQTGTGELFF. CDR3 nucleotide sequence: TGCAGCGCCTCGACCCAAACGGGCACCGGGGAGCTGTTTTTT.

The V gene is TRBV28, the J gene TRBJ2-5; the D gene is possibly TRBD2 (6 bases). The CDR3 sequence is 15 residues long. Germline-derived CDR1 and CDR2 are MDHEN and SYDVKM. Trimming stripped 3 bases from V and 10 bases from J, with 21 bases between. Here the CDR3 reads CASSLANWGVGDQYF. The CDR3, as DNA: TGTGCCAGCAGTTTGGCGAATTGGGGGGTCGGGGACCAGTACTTC.

This chain links TRBV9 with TRBJ2-5; D possibly corresponds to TRBD1 (5 bases). The CDR3 covers 15 residues. V lost 1 base to trimming and J lost 3 bases, with 13 bases between them. From germline, CDR1 is SGDLS and CDR2 YYNGEE. In nucleotides, the CDR3 is TGTGCCAGCAGCGTATCCCACAGGCATGAAGAGACCCAGTACTTC. The encoded protein is CASSVSHRHEETQYF.

This clone was counted once. The chain combines TRBV5-4 with TRBJ1-1; D gene unclear. V was trimmed by 4 bases and J by 3 bases, leaving 7 bases between them. Germline lookup yields CDR1 SGHNT and CDR2 YYREEE (reference sequence). The CDR3 totals 12 residues. The CDR3 nucleotides are TGTGCCAGCAGCGGCGGGGACACTGAAGCTTTCTTT. It yields the protein CASSGGDTEAFF. Filled out from reference TRBV5-4 and TRBJ1-1, the complete variable domain reads ETGVTQSPTHLIKTRGQQVTLRCSSQSGHNTVSWYQQALGQGPQFIFQYYREEENGRGNFPPRFSGLQFPNYSSELNVNALELDDSALYLCASSGGDTEAFFGQGTRLTVV.

In its sample, this clone was seen a few times. The V call is TRBV30, the J call TRBJ1-6; perhaps TRBD1 as D (6 bases). Looked up from germline, CDR1 is GTSNPN and CDR2 is SVGIG (reference sequence). CDR3 length: 14 residues. Between the trimmed V and J ends, which lost 2 bases and 13 bases, there was a span of 18 bases. This CDR3 is CAWSPDRSFQPLHF. CDR3 DNA sequence: TGTGCCTGGAGTCCCGACAGGTCCTTTCAGCCCCTCCACTTT. Full variable domain (rest looked up from reference TRBV30 and TRBJ1-6): SQTIHQWPATLVQPVGSPLSLECTVEGTSNPNLYWYRQAAGRGLQLLFYSVGIGQISSEVPQNLSASRPQDRQFILSSKKLLLSDSGFYLCAWSPDRSFQPLHFGNGTRLTVT.

The rearrangement links TRBV11-3 to TRBJ2-1; weak D call: TRBD2 (5 bases). The V end was cut by 8 bases, the J end by 11 bases, with 19 bases between. This CDR3 has 13 residues. Germline CDR1 is SGHNT and CDR2 is YENEEA. The CDR3 sequence: CASSGSTTGKQFF. CDR3 nucleotide sequence: TGTGCCAGCTCCGGTAGCACCACGGGGAAGCAGTTCTTC. Combining the CDR3 with reference TRBV11-3 and TRBJ2-1 gives the whole variable domain EAGVVQSPRYKIIEKKQPVAFWCNPISGHNTLYWYLQNLGQGPELLIRYENEEAVDDSQLPKDRFSAERLKGVDSTLKIQPAELGDSAVYLCASSGSTTGKQFFGPGTRLTVL.

The chain carries TRBV7-9 and TRBJ2-2; 9 bases match TRBD1. Germline V gene lookup returns CDR1 SEHNR and CDR2 FQNEAQ (reference sequence). The CDR3 consists of 15 residues. The J segment lost 4 bases and the V segment lost 5 bases, leaving 5 bases of the junction unmatched. CDR3 sequence reads: CASSAATGGTGELFF. CDR3 DNA: TGTGCCAGCAGCGCCGCGACAGGGGGCACCGGGGAGCTGTTTTTT.

This clone was picked up a small number of times. The V call is TRBV5-1, the J call TRBJ2-7; 8 bases match TRBD1. CDR1 SGHRS and CDR2 YFSETQ come from the germline V gene. This CDR3 contains 16 residues. Trimming cost V 4 bases and J 0 bases; bases outside gene matches: 9. The CDR3 DNA follows: TGCGCCAGCAGCAGAACCGGGACAGGCGACTCCTACGAGCAGTACTTC. This codes for CASSRTGTGDSYEQYF.

The chain employs TRBV11-2 and TRBJ1-4; 7 nucleotides agree with TRBD1. V was clipped by 4 bases and J by 4 bases; unmatched bases: 9. The CDR3 is 16 residues long. Germline V CDR1 and CDR2: SGHAT, FQNNGV. CDR3 bases: TGTGCCAGCAGCTCTCTAAGGGGGCGCGGTAATGAAAAACTGTTTTTT. Protein: CASSSLRGRGNEKLFF.

The CDR3 coding sequence is TGTGCCAGCAGCCTGACAGGGAGCTCCTACAATGAGCAGTTCTTC. This codes for CASSLTGSSYNEQFF. The chain uses TRBV5-8 and TRBJ2-1, with 7 bases aligning to TRBD1. CDR1 is SGHTS and CDR2 is YDEGEE in the germline V gene. With V trimmed by 4 bases and J by 0 bases, 4 bases remained unmatched. The CDR3 is 15 amino acids.

The V and J genes are TRBV19 and TRBJ2-5; perhaps TRBD2 as D (6 bases). The germline gives CDR1 LNHDA, CDR2 SQIVND (reference sequence). The germline V and J ends were trimmed by 5 bases and 2 bases, with 12 bases remaining between them. This CDR3 comprises 14 residues. The CDR3 sequence is CASSPPGTQETQYF. The CDR3 region has the DNA TGTGCCAGTAGTCCCCCTGGGACTCAAGAGACCCAGTACTTC.

This clone was counted only a few times. J is TRBJ2-5 and V is TRBV29-1, with D possibly TRBD1 on 7 matching bases. Trimming took off 6 bases at V and 6 bases at J, with 11 bases between the two ends. The germline V gene has CDR1 SQVTM and CDR2 ANQGSEA. The CDR3 totals 11 residues. DNA for the CDR3: TGCAGCGTGGGGGGACAGAAGACCCAGTACTTC. Translation: CSVGGQKTQYF.

In this sample, this clone turned up a few times. This chain links TRBV7-2 with TRBJ2-2; 9 positions match TRBD2. Germline CDR1 and CDR2: SGHTA and FQGNSA. CDR3 length: 16 residues. After removal of 5 bases from V and 6 bases from J, the junction contained 10 bases not matched to a gene. CDR3 DNA: TGTGCCAGCAGCCCCAGGGGCGGGAGGGTTGCCGGGGAGCTGTTTTTT. Protein: CASSPRGGRVAGELFF.

This clone turned up a few times. The chain recombines TRBV19 with TRBJ2-2; 7 bases map to TRBD1. The germline V gene encodes CDR1 LNHDA and CDR2 SQIVND (reference sequence). After removal of 6 bases from V and 7 bases from J, the junction contained 11 bases not matched to a gene. The CDR3 totals 15 residues. CDR3 region: CASRPIQGSNGELFF. CDR3 bases: TGTGCCAGTAGACCGATACAGGGGTCGAACGGGGAGCTGTTTTTT.

The rearrangement uses TRBV11-3 and TRBJ2-1; 11 positions agree with TRBD2. V gave up 4 bases and J gave up 3 bases; unmatched junction bases: 5. CDR1 and CDR2 (germline): SGHNT, YENEEA. The CDR3 length is 16 residues. The CDR3 bases are TGTGCCAGCAGCTCTCTCGGACTAGCGGGCTACAATGAGCAGTTCTTC. Translating it yields CASSSLGLAGYNEQFF. The full variable domain, rest sourced from reference TRBV11-3 and TRBJ2-1, is EAGVVQSPRYKIIEKKQPVAFWCNPISGHNTLYWYLQNLGQGPELLIRYENEEAVDDSQLPKDRFSAERLKGVDSTLKIQPAELGDSAVYLCASSSLGLAGYNEQFFGPGTRLTVL.

The chain recombines TRBV5-1 with TRBJ2-2; possibly TRBD2 for D (6 bases). Trimming took 4 bases from V and 4 from J, leaving 17 bases between them. Germline values: CDR1 SGHRS, CDR2 YFSETQ. The CDR3 has 16 amino acids. CDR3 amino acids: CASSLPGREVTGELFF. CDR3 DNA: TGCGCCAGCAGCCTTCCGGGCAGGGAGGTCACCGGGGAGCTGTTTTTT.

This clone showed up many times. J is TRBJ1-3 and V is TRBV10-3; 9 nucleotides agree with TRBD1. CDR3 length equals 16 residues. Trimming removed 4 bases from V and 0 bases from J; junction bases left unmatched: 4. Germline lookup yields CDR1 ENHRY and CDR2 SYGVKD. CDR3 nucleotides: TGTGCCATCAGTGTGGGGACAGGGATCTCTGGAAACACCATATATTTT. Translating it yields CAISVGTGISGNTIYF.

J is TRBJ1-2 and V is TRBV7-2; 7 bases align to TRBD1. The CDR3 sequence is 13 residues long. After removal of 3 bases from V and 3 bases from J, the junction contained 1 base not matched to a gene. Germline V gene sequence: CDR1 SGHTA, CDR2 FQGNSA. The CDR3 loop is CASSFQGDYGYTF. In DNA form, the CDR3 reads TGTGCCAGCAGCTTTCAGGGGGACTATGGCTACACCTTC.

This rearrangement joins TRBV5-1 to TRBJ2-3; no firm D call. Germline CDR1 is SGHRS and CDR2 is YFSETQ. This CDR3 comprises 14 residues. V lost 0 bases, J lost 4 bases, and 9 bases lay in between. The CDR3 reads CASSLGAYSDTQYF. The CDR3 DNA reads as TGCGCCAGCAGCTTGGGGGCCTATTCAGATACGCAGTATTTT.

The V gene is TRBV19, the J gene TRBJ1-2, with a weak D call TRBD1 (5 bases). The CDR3 has 13 residues. V was pared by 3 bases and J by 1 base, with 6 bases between. CDR1 is LNHDA and CDR2 is SQIVND in the germline V gene (reference sequence). CDR3 DNA sequence: TGTGCCAGTAGTATTCAGGGTAACTATGGCTACACCTTC. It codes for CASSIQGNYGYTF.

This chain connects TRBV2 to TRBJ2-6; TRBD1 is a possible D gene (6 bases). V was pared by 6 bases and J by 0 bases, with 9 bases between. This CDR3 has 15 amino acids. Germline CDR1 and CDR2: SNHLY and FYNNEI. CDR3 sequence: CASRQGHSGANVLTF. The CDR3 DNA follows: TGTGCCAGCAGACAGGGACACTCTGGGGCCAACGTCCTGACTTTC.

V gene TRBV2 combines with J gene TRBJ2-7; TRBD2 might be the D (5 bases). The CDR3 has 12 amino acids. With 4 bases removed from V and 5 bases from J, the gap between germline ends came to 9 bases. Germline V gene data show CDR1 as SNHLY and CDR2 as FYNNEI. CDR3 sequence (DNA): TGTGCCAGCAGTGCGAACGGGGACGAGCAGTACTTC. It codes for CASSANGDEQYF.

V gene TRBV3-1 (or the pseudogene TRBV3-2) combines with J gene TRBJ2-7, with TRBD2 matching 7 bases. V shed 1 base and J 2 bases; nucleotides not matched to a gene: 2. The CDR3 covers 14 residues. CDR1 LGHDT and CDR2 YNNKEL come from the germline V gene (reference sequence). CDR3 protein: CASSQGGTTYEQYF. The DNA of the CDR3 is TGTGCCAGCAGCCAAGGGGGGACTACCTACGAGCAGTACTTC.

The chain is built from TRBV5-1 and TRBJ2-4; 8 bases line up with TRBD1. V was pared by 7 bases and J by 5 bases, with 8 bases of the junction left unmatched. Germline CDR1 SGHRS, CDR2 YFSETQ. The CDR3 totals 14 residues. The CDR3 DNA reads as TGCGCCAGCCGCCCCCAGGGGGCAGAAAACATTCAGTACTTC. This gives the protein CASRPQGAENIQYF.

The CDR3 loop reads CASSYSKAGSSYEQYF. The CDR3 DNA sequence: TGTGCCAGCAGTTACTCGAAAGCGGGATCTTCCTACGAGCAGTACTTC. The chain carries TRBV6-6 and TRBJ2-7; 7 bases agree with TRBD2. The germline gives CDR1 MNHNY, CDR2 SVGAGI (reference sequence). This CDR3 is 16 amino acids long. The V segment lost 0 bases and the J segment 1 base; nucleotides outside the gene matches: 6.

This rearrangement joins TRBV30 to TRBJ2-6; unclear D gene. This CDR3 spans 14 amino acids. From germline, CDR1 is GTSNPN and CDR2 SVGIG (reference sequence). Trimming took 5 bases from V and 0 from J, leaving 8 bases between them. CDR3 loop: CAWDGNSGANVLTF. The CDR3 DNA reads TGTGCCTGGGACGGTAACTCTGGGGCCAACGTCCTGACTTTC.

The sample holds one count of this clone. This chain joins TRBV27 and TRBJ2-3, with TRBD2 identical over 15 bases. Germline V gives CDR1 MNHEY, CDR2 SMNVEV (reference sequence). V dropped 3 bases and J dropped 5; count of bases not matched to a gene: 3. This CDR3 is built from 16 residues. CDR3 DNA: TGTGCCAGCAGTTTCTGGACTAGCGGGAGGGAAGATACGCAGTATTTT. The encoded protein is CASSFWTSGREDTQYF.